This is a list of T cell receptor beta chains from one sample in a study of shared clonotypes between healthy human individuals. Generated by immunoSEQ multiplex PCR, the TCRdb table keeps only in-frame clones and is missing some. The table lists some 1.4 million clones, 95% to 97% of them singletons. Input material: naive CD4+ T cells sorted from blood. These receptors all stem from a young man in good health. The CDR3 runs from the conserved cysteine through the conserved F or W. A D gene is named only where the DNA matches it firmly. Rows give clone size only sometimes, using once, few, many, or a class for an expanded clone.

D	size	V	J	DNA	CDR3
TRBD2	once	TRBV2	TRBJ2-3	TGTGCCAGCGGGGCGGGCCACGGGGGGGATACGCAGTATTTT	CASGAGHGGDTQYF
TRBD1	-	TRBV7-9	TRBJ2-7	TGTGCCAGCAGCCCGACGTGGGACAGAAATTCCTACGAGCAGTACTTC	CASSPTWDRNSYEQYF
TRBD1	few	TRBV7-9	TRBJ2-7	TGTGCCAGCAGCTCGACAGGGAGCGAGCAGTACTTC	CASSSTGSEQYF
TRBD2	-	TRBV27	TRBJ2-1	TGTGCCAGCAGACTCCTAGGGCTAGCGGGAGAGGAGTTCTTC	CASRLLGLAGEEFF
TRBD2	-	TRBV27	TRBJ2-2	TGTGCCAGCAGTAAACTAGCGGGAGGAGGGACCGGGGAGCTGTTTTTT	CASSKLAGGGTGELFF
-	-	TRBV9	TRBJ2-3	TGTGCCAGCAGCGCCGCCGGCCGACTGGATCGCACAGATACGCAGTATTTT	CASSAAGRLDRTDTQYF
TRBD1	-	TRBV10-2	TRBJ2-7	TGCGCCACACGACAGGGAGCCTACGAGCAGTACTTC	CATRQGAYEQYF
TRBD1	-	TRBV7-8	TRBJ1-5	TGTGCCAGCAGTCCCGCCGGGACAGGGGTCTTTGGCAATCAGCCCCAGCATTTT	CASSPAGTGVFGNQPQHF
TRBD2	-	TRBV7-2	TRBJ2-1	TGTGCCAGCAGCACTAGCGGGAGACATGAGCAGTTCTTC	CASSTSGRHEQFF
-	-	TRBV2	TRBJ2-1	TGTGCCAGCAGTGAACGGGTAGCGATATACAATGAGCAGTTCTTC	CASSERVAIYNEQFF
-	-	TRBV30	TRBJ2-1	TGTGCCTGGAACCGGGGGGCTGGTGAGCAGTTCTTC	CAWNRGAGEQFF
-	-	TRBV5-1	TRBJ1-1	TGCGCCAGCAGCTTGGCGCGGAACCGAAACACTGAAGCTTTCTTT	CASSLARNRNTEAFF
TRBD2	-	TRBV19	TRBJ2-1	TGTGCCAGTAGTATTTGGTCCCCCAGCGGGAGGGCGAATGAGCAGTTCTTC	CASSIWSPSGRANEQFF
TRBD2	-	TRBV7-2	TRBJ2-7	TGTGCCAGCAGCTTGAGACTAGCGACCGGAGAGCAGTACTTC	CASSLRLATGEQYF
-	-	TRBV7-3	TRBJ1-1	TGTGCCAGCAGCTTTACCCCGGGCACTGAAGCTTTCTTT	CASSFTPGTEAFF
-	-	TRBV7-8	TRBJ2-2	TGTGCCAGCAGCTCTTCTAGGAACACCGGGGAGCTGTTTTTT	CASSSSRNTGELFF
-	-	TRBV12-5	TRBJ2-3	TGTGCTAGTGGACTAGGAGGGCCTTTTGATACGCAGTATTTT	CASGLGGPFDTQYF
-	once	TRBV2	TRBJ2-7	TGTGCCAGCAGTGAAAACAGGGTCTACGAGCAGTACTTC	CASSENRVYEQYF
-	-	TRBV5-5	TRBJ2-7	TGTGCCAGCAGCTTGGTCGGGGGCGCGTACGAGCAGTACTTC	CASSLVGGAYEQYF
-	-	TRBV27	TRBJ2-7	TGTGCCAGCAGTTTTGGGGGCTTTAACTCCCTCAAGCCCTACGAGCAGTACTTC	CASSFGGFNSLKPYEQYF
-	-	TRBV4-1	TRBJ2-1	TGCGCCAGCAGGCCAATAGGCTACAATGAGCAGTTCTTC	CASRPIGYNEQFF
-	-	TRBV19	TRBJ2-4	TGTGCCAGTAGTCGCCAGGTGGGCAAAAACATTCAGTACTTC	CASSRQVGKNIQYF
TRBD1	-	TRBV6-5	TRBJ1-1	TGTGCCAGCAGTTACACAGGGGCAACGAACACTGAAGCTTTCTTT	CASSYTGATNTEAFF
-	-	TRBV30	TRBJ2-7	TGTGCCTGGAGTGTACTCGACGAGCAGTACTTC	CAWSVLDEQYF
-	-	TRBV7-9	TRBJ1-1	TGTGCCAGTTCCGGGGACGGAAAGGACACTGAAGCTTTCTTT	CASSGDGKDTEAFF
-	-	TRBV10-1	TRBJ1-5	TGCGCCAGCAGTCAGGGATACCATCAGCCCCAGCATTTT	CASSQGYHQPQHF
TRBD2	-	TRBV7-8	TRBJ2-7	TGTGCCAGCAGCTCAGGGGGGACTAGCGTTTACGAGCAGTACTTC	CASSSGGTSVYEQYF
-	-	TRBV9	TRBJ2-1	TGTGCCAGCAGCGTAGCTGAAGGACAAATCTACAATGAGCAGTTCTTC	CASSVAEGQIYNEQFF
TRBD2	few	TRBV5-1	TRBJ2-5	TGCGCCAGCAGCTTGGGACTAGCGGGAGAGACCCAGTACTTC	CASSLGLAGETQYF
TRBD1	-	TRBV4-3	TRBJ2-7	TGCGCCAGCAGCCAATCCACGGGACAGGGGTTCTCCTGGCCATACGAGCAGTACTTC	CASSQSTGQGFSWPYEQYF
TRBD2	-	TRBV7-2	TRBJ2-1	TGTGCCAGCAGCTTAGCCTGGCCCCTTCAGCGGGAGCCCTACAATGAGCAGTTCTTC	CASSLAWPLQREPYNEQFF
-	-	TRBV5-4	TRBJ2-7	TGTGCCAGCAGCTTGGAGACAGGAAGAACCTACGAGCAGTACTTC	CASSLETGRTYEQYF
TRBD2	-	TRBV5-4	TRBJ2-3	TGTGCCAGCAGGGGCCCAAGGACTAGCGCTACAGATACGCAGTATTTT	CASRGPRTSATDTQYF
-	once	TRBV6-1	TRBJ2-7	TGTGCCAGCAGTGAAGCACAGGGTTGGGTCACGGTCTACGAGCAGTACTTC	CASSEAQGWVTVYEQYF
-	once	TRBV18	TRBJ1-3	TGTGCCAGCTCACCACCAATAGGGGGAGGAAACACCATATATTTT	CASSPPIGGGNTIYF
TRBD2	-	TRBV11-2	TRBJ2-7	TGTGCCAGCAGCTTAGTTGGCGGGGGAAACTACGAGCAGTACTTC	CASSLVGGGNYEQYF
-	-	TRBV11-2	TRBJ2-7	TGTGCCAGCAGCTTGAGGAGCGGTACTACGGTCGGCGAGCAGTACTTC	CASSLRSGTTVGEQYF
-	-	TRBV7-2	TRBJ2-1	TGTGCCAGCAGCTTAAGGAGACTAGTTACCCCCTATTACAATGAGCAGTTCTTC	CASSLRRLVTPYYNEQFF
TRBD1	few	TRBV7-6	TRBJ2-3	TGTGCCAGCAGCTTAGGGACAGGGACTAGCACAGATACGCAGTATTTT	CASSLGTGTSTDTQYF
-	-	TRBV1	TRBJ2-1	TGCACCAGCAGCCAAGAAGCTAGCGGGAGTCGTGATGAGCAGTTCTTC	CTSSQEASGSRDEQFF
TRBD1	-	TRBV11-3	TRBJ2-7	TGTGCCAGCAGTCAGTCCACAGGGGGTAGATCGGGCGAGCAGTACTTC	CASSQSTGGRSGEQYF
-	-	TRBV2	TRBJ1-4	TGTGCCAGCAGTGAGATACAGGGCCGAGACAAACTGTTTTTT	CASSEIQGRDKLFF
-	-	TRBV18	TRBJ2-7	TGTGCCAGCTCACCACCGTGGGGGCAGAAGTCGATCGAGCAGTACTTC	CASSPPWGQKSIEQYF
-	-	TRBV7-9	TRBJ2-1	TGTGCCAGCAGCTTAGCGCTGGCGGCGGGCGTTCTCATCAATGAGCAGTTCTTC	CASSLALAAGVLINEQFF
TRBD2	-	TRBV9	TRBJ2-7	TGTGCCAGCAGCGTAGGTGGGAGGGTCCCCTACGAGCAGTACTTC	CASSVGGRVPYEQYF
-	-	TRBV2	TRBJ1-2	TGTGCCAGCAGTGGCCCGGACAGCCACACGAACTATGGCTACACCTTC	CASSGPDSHTNYGYTF
TRBD2	-	TRBV10-3	TRBJ2-7	TGTGCCATCTCGGGACTAGGGTCGGTCGAGCAGTACTTC	CAISGLGSVEQYF
TRBD2	-	TRBV27	TRBJ2-7	TGTGCCAGCTGGACTAGCGGGAGGGCCCACGAGCAGTACTTC	CASWTSGRAHEQYF
TRBD2	-	TRBV28	TRBJ2-7	TGTGCCAGCAGTTTAAAGCCGGGGCTAGCGGGAGACGAGCAGTACTTC	CASSLKPGLAGDEQYF
-	-	TRBV27	TRBJ2-1	TGTGCCAGCAGTCACAGTTCGCGCCTCTCCTACAATGAGCAGTTCTTC	CASSHSSRLSYNEQFF